The rows below give T cell receptor beta chains drawn from one sample of a study. One entry per CDR3 protein results from TCRdb running MiXCR on the RT-PCR reads. The sample consists of more than 600,000 distinct CDR3 sequences, 14% of them appearing once. The sequenced sample consisted of memory CD4+ T cells from blood. All receptors derive from a female donor in good health, serving as a healthy control. Each CDR3 is given with its conserved first and last residue. A D gene is named only where the DNA matches it firmly. For some rows the clone size is stated as once, few or many, or as a class when expanded; others skip it.

j_gene: TRBJ1-6; v_gene: TRBV5-1; abundance: .; d_gene: .; CDR3aa: CASSPLTPGSPLHF; CDR3nt: TGCGCCAGCAGCCCTCTTACCCCCGGTTCACCCCTCCACTTT
j_gene: TRBJ1-6; v_gene: TRBV7-2; abundance: few; d_gene: .; CDR3aa: CASSLQGSNNSPLHF; CDR3nt: TGTGCCAGCAGCTTACAGGGATCCAACAACTCACCCCTCCACTTT
j_gene: TRBJ2-3; v_gene: TRBV7-8; abundance: many; d_gene: .; CDR3aa: CASGKQHTDTQYF; CDR3nt: TGTGCCAGCGGAAAACAGCACACAGATACGCAGTATTTT
j_gene: TRBJ1-2; v_gene: TRBV12-3/TRBV12-4; abundance: .; d_gene: .; CDR3aa: CASRSDSYGYTF; CDR3nt: TGTGCCAGCAGATCGGACAGCTATGGCTACACCTTC
j_gene: TRBJ2-7; v_gene: TRBV5-1; abundance: many; d_gene: .; CDR3aa: CASSLTGRRSYEQYF; CDR3nt: TGCGCCAGCAGCTTGACGGGCAGGCGCTCCTACGAGCAGTACTTC
j_gene: TRBJ2-7; v_gene: TRBV28; abundance: many; d_gene: TRBD2; CDR3aa: CASRMGIAGAGEQYF; CDR3nt: TGTGCCAGCAGAATGGGGATAGCGGGAGCGGGGGAGCAGTACTTC
j_gene: TRBJ1-5; v_gene: TRBV6-6; abundance: .; d_gene: .; CDR3aa: CASSPPGQSQHF; CDR3nt: TGTGCCAGCAGCCCGCCCGGCCAGTCCCAGCATTTT
j_gene: TRBJ2-1; v_gene: TRBV29-1; abundance: few; d_gene: .; CDR3aa: CSVEEGNNEQFF; CDR3nt: TGCAGCGTTGAAGAGGGTAACAATGAGCAGTTCTTC
j_gene: TRBJ2-7; v_gene: TRBV7-2; abundance: .; d_gene: TRBD2; CDR3aa: CASSSTGLAGGNEQYF; CDR3nt: TGTGCCAGCAGCTCAACGGGACTAGCGGGAGGGAATGAGCAGTACTTC
j_gene: TRBJ2-3; v_gene: TRBV27; abundance: few; d_gene: TRBD2; CDR3aa: CASSRTSGGPWTDTQYF; CDR3nt: TGTGCCAGCAGCCGAACTAGCGGAGGGCCCTGGACAGATACGCAGTATTTT
j_gene: TRBJ2-7; v_gene: TRBV5-1; abundance: few; d_gene: .; CDR3aa: CASSLWVGLGSYEQYF; CDR3nt: TGCGCCAGCAGCTTGTGGGTTGGACTGGGGTCCTACGAGCAGTACTTC
j_gene: TRBJ1-2; v_gene: TRBV30; abundance: once; d_gene: .; CDR3aa: CAWSLQGYGYTF; CDR3nt: TGTGCCTGGAGTTTGCAGGGCTATGGCTACACCTTC
j_gene: TRBJ2-1; v_gene: TRBV20-1; abundance: .; d_gene: .; CDR3aa: CSASHTGTANNEQFF; CDR3nt: TGCAGTGCTTCCCATACTGGGACGGCCAATAATGAGCAGTTCTTC
j_gene: TRBJ2-1; v_gene: TRBV10-3; abundance: few; d_gene: .; CDR3aa: CAISEGDKLGNEQFF; CDR3nt: TGTGCCATCAGTGAGGGGGACAAGTTGGGGAATGAGCAGTTCTTC
j_gene: TRBJ1-6; v_gene: TRBV15; abundance: few; d_gene: .; CDR3aa: CATSRDNGGDSPLHF; CDR3nt: TGTGCCACCAGCAGAGATAACGGGGGAGATTCACCCCTCCACTTT
j_gene: TRBJ1-1; v_gene: TRBV5-1; abundance: .; d_gene: .; CDR3aa: CASRTGLMNTEAFF; CDR3nt: TGCGCCAGCAGGACAGGTCTCATGAACACTGAAGCTTTCTTT
j_gene: TRBJ2-7; v_gene: TRBV4-3; abundance: few; d_gene: TRBD1; CDR3aa: CASSQATGTGSTEQYF; CDR3nt: TGCGCCAGCAGCCAAGCGACCGGGACAGGGTCTACCGAGCAGTACTTC
j_gene: TRBJ1-2; v_gene: TRBV29-1; abundance: many; d_gene: TRBD1; CDR3aa: CSVRDRRNYGYTF; CDR3nt: TGCAGCGTGAGGGACAGACGTAACTATGGCTACACCTTC
j_gene: TRBJ2-7; v_gene: TRBV6-5; abundance: .; d_gene: TRBD1; CDR3aa: CASSDDRGSHEQYF; CDR3nt: TGTGCCAGCAGTGACGACAGGGGGAGCCACGAGCAGTACTTC
j_gene: TRBJ2-1; v_gene: TRBV5-1; abundance: few; d_gene: .; CDR3aa: CASSPQTGGEEQFF; CDR3nt: TGCGCCAGCAGCCCTCAAACTGGGGGTGAGGAGCAGTTCTTC
j_gene: TRBJ1-1; v_gene: TRBV6-2/TRBV6-3; abundance: .; d_gene: .; CDR3aa: CASSAGTFNTEAFF; CDR3nt: TGTGCCAGCAGTGCAGGTACCTTCAACACTGAAGCTTTCTTT
j_gene: TRBJ2-5; v_gene: TRBV20-1; abundance: .; d_gene: TRBD2; CDR3aa: CSAWRGLASETQYF; CDR3nt: TGCAGTGCTTGGAGAGGACTAGCGTCAGAGACCCAGTACTTC
j_gene: TRBJ1-1; v_gene: TRBV27; abundance: few; d_gene: TRBD1; CDR3aa: CASSTPGQRPAEAFF; CDR3nt: TGTGCCAGCAGCACCCCGGGACAGAGACCTGCTGAAGCTTTCTTT